The rows below give T cell receptor beta chains drawn from one sample of a study of breast tumors, draining lymph nodes, adjacent tissues. One entry per CDR3 protein, called by TCRdb with MiXCR from the multiplex PCR reads. The sample carries roughly 23,000 distinct CDR3 sequences, approximately 61% recorded once. The specimen was tumor-adjacent breast tissue. These receptor sequences come from a female donor with breast cancer. Some clones in this sample may be carry-over from other donors' samples. CDR3s include the opening cysteine and the closing phenylalanine or tryptophan. D genes are given only for firm matches. Rows give clone size only sometimes, using once, few, many, or a class for an expanded clone.

V,size,J,D,CDR3,DNA
TRBV6-1,many,TRBJ2-5,TRBD1,CASNSQTGGGGETQYF,TGTGCCAGCAACTCCCAGACAGGGGGCGGAGGGGAGACCCAGTACTTC
TRBV29-1,-,TRBJ2-3,-,CSVETSTDTQYF,TGCAGCGTTGAGACAAGCACAGATACGCAGTATTTT
TRBV7-8,medium-sized,TRBJ1-5,-,CASSPKVGRIQPQHF,TGTGCCAGCAGCCCGAAGGTAGGGCGGATTCAGCCCCAGCATTTT
TRBV5-1,-,TRBJ2-3,-,CASSPEDGTDTQYF,TGCGCCAGCAGCCCCGAAGATGGGACAGATACGCAGTATTTT
TRBV20-1,-,TRBJ1-6,-,CSASMGARHSPLHF,TGCAGTGCTAGCATGGGCGCCCGCCATTCACCCCTCCACTTT
TRBV20-1,-,TRBJ2-3,-,CSAKFLGPPGDTQYF,TGCAGTGCCAAGTTCTTGGGGCCCCCGGGAGATACGCAGTATTTT
TRBV5-8,few,TRBJ1-2,-,CASSFNRGYTF,TGTGCCAGCAGCTTTAACAGAGGCTACACCTTC
TRBV15,-,TRBJ1-6,TRBD1,CATSRDKTGAYNSPLHF,TGTGCCACCAGCAGAGACAAGACAGGGGCCTATAATTCACCCCTCCACTTT
TRBV12-3/TRBV12-4,medium-sized,TRBJ1-2,-,CASRPGPYGYTF,TGTGCCAGCAGACCAGGACCGTATGGCTACACCTTC
TRBV2,-,TRBJ2-5,TRBD2,CASGLAGETQYF,TGTGCCAGCGGACTAGCGGGAGAGACCCAGTACTTC